This TCR beta chain was recovered during a study of shared clonotypes between healthy human individuals (dated by TCRdb to 2020 to 2021). Regarding the study in general: A few men and two women, aged 18 to 49 years, made up the cohort. Per donor, three plates each were used for CD4 naive and CD4 memory, two for CD8 naive, and one for CD8 memory. Blood TCR repertoires of about five healthy adults were deeply sequenced to estimate repertoire size and the extent of clonotype sharing between individuals. To increase sequencing depth and limit assay-specific biases, different laboratories used diverse techniques to prepare libraries and sequence TCR repertoires. Per donor, leukapheresis produced somewhere between about 0.9 and 9.5 billion PBMCs.

Paper-wide results and their limitations: Rarefaction of sorted-subset datasets indicated incomplete sequencing despite the large sequencing depth. The genetic and exposure-history diversity represented was limited by the small number of donors. Estimated clonotype richness was generally larger for naive than for memory subsets. When a few donors were compared, the shared fraction of clonotypes was about 5.2% for naive CD4, around 3.6% for naive CD8, about 2.4% for memory CD4, and under 0.5% for memory CD8. Only blood was sampled, and tissue TCR repertoires likely differ from those in blood. Based on pairwise subsampling, the degree of clonotype sharing among donors was expected to be affected by sequencing depth. Compared with non-shared clonotypes, the clonotypes found in all four sorted-subset donors had higher generation probabilities.

TCR CDR3 regions were amplified from genomic DNA by multiplex PCR using the deep immunoSEQ assay. Extracted genomic DNA from each cell subset was spread evenly across all wells of several immunoSEQ 96-well plates, with each plate serving as a replicate. For sorted subsets, each replicate PCR was loaded with roughly 190 ng genomic DNA, equivalent to about 30,000 T cell genomes. The purified libraries were quantified using a Qubit 3.0 fluorometer, sized with a Bioanalyzer 2100, and then quantified again using the KAPA Library Quantification kit. Each immunoSEQ 96-well plate was sequenced on its own single-read 150-cycle Illumina NextSeq 550 flow cell. As for how the authors treated the data: Because only junctional sequences without quality scores were contained in the immunoSEQ output, filtering matching that applied to full-length reads could not be performed. Sequences were annotated with PyIR, a Python wrapper for IgBLAST v1.9, using IMGT germline references to assign V/J genes and CDR3. Reads were removed for weak V/J assignments (E-value above 1e-6), missing CDR3, stop codons, out-of-frame junctions, or ambiguous translated residues. A V3J clonotype was defined by an identical inferred V gene, J gene, and CDR3 amino acid sequence. The percentage overlap between two repertoires was calculated by dividing the number of shared unique clonotypes by the size of the smaller repertoire. Richness of each repertoire was evaluated using RTK rarefaction, the Chao1 estimator, and Recon v2.1 estimates of unobserved clonotypes. OLGA was used to compute generation probabilities for all TCRbeta clonotypes that the gDNA method yielded from a handful of donors. TCRdb holds this immuneACCESS table with in-frame rearrangements only. Some clones are missing; in checked studies, unresolved V genes explain under half, and the rest has no known cause. The DNA was the basis for D and trimming; V, J and clone size are from that table. The sample contains roughly 86,000 clones, about 70% of them found a single time. Clones ranked in the top ten supply roughly 49% of the sample.

CDR1 and CDR2 are read off the germline V gene as SGDLS and YYNGEE. The CDR3 holds 15 amino acids from the cysteine to the phenylalanine. Kept here is only the CDR3 DNA, which spans 45 bases and is read in frame from base 1. The V end loses 6 bases and the J end loses 5 bases, and a stretch of 20 bases separates them. The donors were healthy, HIV-negative adults with no recently reported acute infections or vaccinations. Every donor was a Caucasian adult residing in Nashville, Tennessee, USA. CD8 memory samples consisted of magnetically selected CD45RO+ cells combined with CCR7-negative CD45RA+ effector memory (TemRA) cells. Blood was obtained by leukapheresis, after which PBMCs were separated by Ficoll-Histopaque density gradient centrifugation and cryopreserved in liquid nitrogen vapor phase. Purity and quantity of every magnetically sorted T cell population were checked by analytical flow cytometry. Each sorted fraction had its genomic DNA isolated and then quantified by UV absorbance on a Nanodrop 2000c.

For this clone: Which antigen it targets is not known. Base qualities are not recorded, but no much larger clone differs from it by a single base.

The sequence joins TRBV9 to TRBJ2-5; TRBD2 is a weak D gene call, 5 bases matching. Input material: memory CD8+ T cells sorted from blood. The cell subset or site label, as the study defines it: CD45RO+ cells pooled with CCR7-negative TemRA cells. The receptor was isolated from a man younger than 40 in good health. The CDR3 protein: CASTEGASTEETQYF. The nucleotide sequence is given as TGTGCCAGCACCGAAGGAGCTAGCACCGAGGAGACCCAGTACTTC.